Listed here are 18 T cell receptor beta chains from one sample, sequenced in a study of untreated major depressive disorder. No antigen has been assigned to these receptors. Profiling relied on immunoSEQ multiplex PCR, and the TCRdb table lists in-frame clones only, not all of them. The table shows roughly 25,000 clones, with approximately 90% occurring only once. Regarding the study as a whole: TRBV05-01 (Vbeta 5.1) usage was higher in CD4+ T cells of depressed patients than controls.

Input material: CD4+ T cells from PBMCs. The origin of the receptors is a woman aged 25 to 39 with major depressive disorder.

The chain joins TRBV28 to TRBJ1-5; D remains ambiguous. This CDR3 has 12 amino acids. Germline V gene lookup returns CDR1 MDHEN and CDR2 SYDVKM. The V end lost 4 bases, the J end lost 7 bases, and 8 bases lay between the germline ends. CDR3 sequence (DNA): TGTGCCAGCAGTTCGGTTAGGCAGCCCCAGCATTTT. It yields the protein CASSSVRQPQHF.

The chain links TRBV7-9 to TRBJ2-2, with 7 bases lining up with TRBD2. This CDR3 comprises 15 residues. The germline gives CDR1 SEHNR, CDR2 FQNEAQ (reference sequence). Trimming cost V 3 bases and J 1 base; bases outside gene matches: 2. Written as DNA, the CDR3 is TGTGCCAGCAGCTTGCCTAGCGGGAACACCGGGGAGCTGTTTTTT. Residues: CASSLPSGNTGELFF.

This chain uses TRBV11-3 with TRBJ2-7, with D perhaps TRBD1 (6 bases). Germline V gene data show CDR1 as SGHNT and CDR2 as YENEEA. V lost 5 bases and J 0 bases, leaving 17 bases between the germline ends. The CDR3 consists of 16 residues. CDR3 amino acids: CASSPWDRDNSYEQYF. The DNA of the CDR3 is TGTGCCAGCAGCCCTTGGGATCGGGACAACTCCTACGAGCAGTACTTC.

The chain employs TRBV4-1 and TRBJ2-1; TRBD1 is a possible D gene (5 bases). V was shortened by 4 bases and J by 5 bases, with 18 bases between the two germline ends. CDR1 and CDR2 (germline): MGHRA, YSYEKL. The CDR3 sequence is 16 residues long. The CDR3 loop is CASSRLNRSPDNEQFF. The DNA for the CDR3 is TGCGCCAGCAGCCGACTCAACAGGTCCCCCGACAATGAGCAGTTCTTC.

J is TRBJ2-3 and V is TRBV11-2, with unresolved D. Per germline, CDR1 SGHAT and CDR2 FQNNGV. V gave up 2 bases and J gave up 0 bases, with 9 bases separating them. The CDR3 runs 15 residues. CDR3 coding DNA: TGTGCCAGCAGCTTACTGTATGGCAGCACAGATACGCAGTATTTT. It specifies CASSLLYGSTDTQYF.

The gene calls are TRBV5-1 and TRBJ2-5; no clear D. The CDR3 runs to 13 residues. V gave up 5 bases and J gave up 1 base, with 9 bases separating them. Per the germline V gene, CDR1 is SGHRS and CDR2 is YFSETQ. This CDR3 is CASSSLTQETQYF. As DNA, the CDR3 is TGCGCCAGCAGTTCTCTTACCCAAGAGACCCAGTACTTC.

The chain recombines TRBV5-1 with TRBJ2-3; D is unclear. V was pared by 0 bases and J by 2 bases, with 4 bases between. The CDR3 length is 13 residues. Germline V gene data show CDR1 as SGHRS and CDR2 as YFSETQ. The CDR3 DNA follows: TGCGCCAGCAGCTTGGAAAACACAGATACGCAGTATTTT. This sequence encodes CASSLENTDTQYF.

This clone has a handful of counts. The J gene is TRBJ1-1, the V gene TRBV19; a weak D match, TRBD1 (6 bases). With 0 bases removed from V and 6 bases from J, the gap between germline ends came to 8 bases. Germline values: CDR1 LNHDA, CDR2 SQIVND (reference sequence). The CDR3 contains 13 residues. The CDR3: CASSIERGAEAFF. In DNA, the CDR3 is TGTGCCAGTAGTATAGAGAGGGGGGCTGAAGCTTTCTTT.

V is TRBV4-2 and J is TRBJ2-7; D may be TRBD1 (5 bases). The germline V gene encodes CDR1 LGHNA and CDR2 YNFKEQ. Trimming removed 0 bases from V and 2 bases from J, with 11 bases in between. CDR3 length equals 15 residues. The CDR3 DNA reads TGTGCCAGCAGCCAAGATACTTGGGGCACCTACGAGCAGTACTTC. The encoded protein is CASSQDTWGTYEQYF.

The chain uses TRBV7-2 and TRBJ1-2; unclear D gene. CDR1 and CDR2 from the germline V gene are SGHTA and FQGNSA. The CDR3 contains 13 residues. V was trimmed by 3 bases and J by 7 bases, leaving 12 bases between them. CDR3 bases: TGTGCCAGCAGCTTTAACGAACGCGTTGGCTACACCTTC. Its protein product is CASSFNERVGYTF.

This chain links TRBV10-3 with TRBJ1-6, with D possibly matching TRBD1 (5 bases). CDR3 length: 14 amino acids. The germline CDR1 and CDR2 sequences are ENHRY and SYGVKD. Deletions cut 8 bases from V and 7 bases from J, with 15 bases between. CDR3 amino acids: CAIASGTGNSPLHF. CDR3 bases: TGTGCCATCGCTTCTGGGACTGGGAATTCACCCCTCCACTTT.

This sequence joins TRBV5-1 and TRBJ2-7; 9 bases line up with TRBD1. The germline V gene has CDR1 SGHRS and CDR2 YFSETQ. Trimming at V came to 4 bases and at J to 1 base, leaving 6 bases not matched to a gene. The CDR3 sequence is 15 residues long. The CDR3 spells CASSAGTGLSYEQYF. CDR3 nucleotide sequence: TGCGCCAGCAGCGCAGGGACAGGGCTTTCCTACGAGCAGTACTTC.

The V and J genes are TRBV5-8 and TRBJ1-5; possible D gene TRBD1, 5 bases. Germline CDR1 and CDR2: SGHTS and YDEGEE. The CDR3 covers 14 residues. Trimming removed 3 bases at V and 2 bases at J, with 9 bases between. For the CDR3, the DNA is TGTGCCAGCAGCTCGGGACCAGGCAATCAGCCCCAGCATTTT. Encoded protein: CASSSGPGNQPQHF.

The rearrangement joins TRBV6-1 to TRBJ2-2; 8 nucleotides line up with TRBD1. CDR1 is MNHNS and CDR2 is SASEGT in the germline V gene. With 4 bases clipped from V and 1 base from J, the junction kept 2 bases outside the gene matches. There are 15 residues in the CDR3. Here the CDR3 reads CASSVGQGNTGELFF. The CDR3 DNA is TGTGCCAGCAGTGTAGGACAGGGGAACACCGGGGAGCTGTTTTTT.

This chain connects TRBV19 to TRBJ2-3, with 10 bases identical to TRBD1. J lost 4 bases, V lost 9 bases, and 7 bases had no gene match. The CDR3 contains 14 residues. Germline loops: CDR1 LNHDA, CDR2 SQIVND (reference sequence). The CDR3 region is CARDFGTGADTQYF. The CDR3, as DNA: TGTGCCAGGGACTTCGGGACAGGGGCAGATACGCAGTATTTT.

The chain is built from TRBV11-3 and TRBJ2-7; D gene uncertain. Trimming removed 2 bases from V and 3 bases from J, with 5 bases in between. The CDR3 contains 12 residues. The germline V gene has CDR1 SGHNT and CDR2 YENEEA. The CDR3 coding sequence is TGTGCCAGCAGCTTACTGGGCTACGAGCAGTACTTC. This codes for CASSLLGYEQYF.

The V and J genes are TRBV9 and TRBJ2-5; TRBD1 agrees at 9 bases. With 3 bases clipped from V and 5 bases from J, the junction kept 5 bases outside the gene matches. The CDR3 totals 14 residues. Germline V gives CDR1 SGDLS, CDR2 YYNGEE. The CDR3 sequence is CASSARQGGETQYF. The DNA of the CDR3 is TGTGCCAGCAGCGCAAGACAGGGGGGTGAGACCCAGTACTTC.

The chain is built from TRBV6-5 and TRBJ1-5; no reliable D call. CDR1 is MNHEY and CDR2 is SVGAGI in the germline V gene. The CDR3 spans 14 residues. V was cut by 6 bases and J by 1 base, with 10 bases left in between. The CDR3 loop is CASRSDSSNQPQHF. The CDR3 region has the DNA TGTGCCAGCAGATCGGACTCCAGCAATCAGCCCCAGCATTTT.